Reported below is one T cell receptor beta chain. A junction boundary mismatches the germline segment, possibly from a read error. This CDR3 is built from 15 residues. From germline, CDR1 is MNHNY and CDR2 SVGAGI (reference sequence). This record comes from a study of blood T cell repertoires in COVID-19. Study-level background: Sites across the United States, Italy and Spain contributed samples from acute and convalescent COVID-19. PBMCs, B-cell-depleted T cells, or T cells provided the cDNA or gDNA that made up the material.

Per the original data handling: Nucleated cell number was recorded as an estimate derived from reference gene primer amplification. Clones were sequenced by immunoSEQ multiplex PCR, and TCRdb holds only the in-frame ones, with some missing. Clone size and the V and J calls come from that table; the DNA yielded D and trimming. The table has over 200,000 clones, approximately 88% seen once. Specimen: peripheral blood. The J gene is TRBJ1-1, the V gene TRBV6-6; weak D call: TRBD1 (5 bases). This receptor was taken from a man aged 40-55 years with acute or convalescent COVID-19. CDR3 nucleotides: TGTGCCAGCAGCCCCAACCGCGGGACGAACAATGAAGCTTTCTTT. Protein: CASSPNRGTNNEAFF.